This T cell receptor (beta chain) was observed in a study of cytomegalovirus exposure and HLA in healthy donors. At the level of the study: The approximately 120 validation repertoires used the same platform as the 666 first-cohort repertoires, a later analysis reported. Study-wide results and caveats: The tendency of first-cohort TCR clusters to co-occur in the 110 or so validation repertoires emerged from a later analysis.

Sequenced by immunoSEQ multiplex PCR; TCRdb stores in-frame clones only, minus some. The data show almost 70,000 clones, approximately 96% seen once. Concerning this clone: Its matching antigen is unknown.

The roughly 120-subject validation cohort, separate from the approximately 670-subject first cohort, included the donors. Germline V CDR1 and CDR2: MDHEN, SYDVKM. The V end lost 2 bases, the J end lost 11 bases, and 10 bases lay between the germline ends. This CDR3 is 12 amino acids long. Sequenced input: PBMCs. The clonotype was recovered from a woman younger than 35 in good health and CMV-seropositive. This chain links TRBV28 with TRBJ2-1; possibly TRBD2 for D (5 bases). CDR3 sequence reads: CASSLRTRKQFF. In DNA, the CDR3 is TGTGCCAGCAGTTTACGAACTAGGAAGCAGTTCTTC.